This paragraph covers one TCR beta chain sequence. Antigen specificity is unknown. These data originate in a study of T cells in Graves' hyperthyroidism and ophthalmopathy. The study's findings and limits: Stable hyperthyroidism and ophthalmopathy were separated using 13 V-J signatures. Clonotypes that were expanded in thyroid above 0.001 mostly appeared in blood too.

Patients were aged 18 to 65, had disease duration under 2 months, and had newly diagnosed hyperthyroidism. Fresh peripheral blood, roughly 10 ml, was the source of the PBMCs. Deletions cut 6 bases from V and 6 bases from J, with 17 bases between. The CDR3 covers 13 residues. From germline, CDR1 is DFQATT and CDR2 SNEGSKA (reference sequence). Authors of the study amplified TCR beta CDR3 regions from RNA transcripts. The HTBI primer set was used in a first-round RT-PCR of the TCR CDR3. TCRdb re-derived calls from the multiplex PCR reads in MiXCR, one entry per CDR3 protein. Among about 290,000 distinct CDR3 sequences listed, roughly an eighth were seen once.

Sequenced: blood. The chain employs TRBV20-1 and TRBJ1-2; D is undetermined. This receptor was taken from a middle-aged woman with Graves' hyperthyroidism. DNA for the CDR3: TGCAGTGCCAAATACACAGCATCTGATGGCTACACCTTC. As protein: CSAKYTASDGYTF.